Following are 15 T cell receptor beta chains from one sample sequenced in a study of graft-versus-host responses after intestinal transplantation. Assay: immunoSEQ multiplex PCR; the TCRdb copy retains only in-frame clones and omits some. The table shows tens of thousands of clones, with 80% to 90% occurring only once. These receptors have no known antigen. The source material was unstimulated CD4+ T cells sorted from spleen or lymph node cells, sampled before transplant. The receptors were sampled from a human donor who was the organ donor for an intestinal transplant.

The chain employs TRBV6-5 and TRBJ1-1; D is uncertain. V lost 4 bases and J 5 bases, leaving 5 bases between the germline ends. The CDR3 is 11 amino acids. CDR1 MNHEY and CDR2 SVGAGI come from the germline V gene. This chain's CDR3 is CASSSGTEAFF. The DNA of the CDR3 is TGTGCCAGCAGTTCGGGTACTGAAGCTTTCTTT.

This clone has only a few counts. The rearrangement uses TRBV5-1 and TRBJ2-7; 8 bases match TRBD1. Germline values: CDR1 SGHRS, CDR2 YFSETQ. There are 16 residues in the CDR3. V shed 0 bases, J shed 0 bases, and the junction held 5 bases outside the gene matches. CDR3 coding DNA: TGCGCCAGCAGCTTGGTCGGGACAGGTTCCTCCTACGAGCAGTACTTC. Translating it yields CASSLVGTGSSYEQYF.

The chain recombines TRBV29-1 with TRBJ2-1, with D perhaps TRBD1 (5 bases). The CDR3 has 13 amino acids. Germline CDR1 is SQVTM and CDR2 is ANQGSEA. Trimming stripped 5 bases from V and 8 bases from J, with 16 bases between. The CDR3 sequence is CSVQLGPQYEQFF. The CDR3 DNA reads as TGCAGCGTTCAATTGGGGCCTCAGTATGAGCAGTTCTTC.

This clone was counted a few times. The chain recombines TRBV4-3 with TRBJ2-7, with 8 bases lining up with TRBD1. V shed 0 bases, J shed 0 bases, and the junction held 7 bases outside the gene matches. The germline V gene encodes CDR1 LGHNA and CDR2 YSLEER. The CDR3 runs 17 residues. CDR3 region: CASSQDRWGQASYEQYF. CDR3 in DNA: TGCGCCAGCAGCCAAGATCGTTGGGGACAGGCCTCCTACGAGCAGTACTTC.

The rearrangement joins TRBV15 to TRBJ2-7; 12 bases are shared with TRBD1. The CDR3 consists of 19 residues. The V and J ends lost 6 bases and 0 bases, in that order; junction bases with no gene match: 15. The germline V gene encodes CDR1 LNHNV and CDR2 YYDKDF (reference sequence). CDR3 sequence: CATSKKPGQGAIGSYEQYF. In DNA form, the CDR3 reads TGTGCCACCAGTAAGAAACCGGGACAGGGGGCGATAGGCTCCTACGAGCAGTACTTC.

This sequence joins TRBV7-6 and TRBJ2-7; TRBD1 agrees at 9 bases. The length of the CDR3 is 15 residues. V trimming: 5 bases; J trimming: 4 bases; junction bases outside the gene matches: 9. Germline CDR1 SGHVS, CDR2 FNYEAQ. The CDR3: CASSRGQGLDYEQYF. The DNA of the CDR3 is TGTGCCAGCAGCCGTGGACAGGGGTTGGATTACGAGCAGTACTTC.

This chain connects TRBV30 to TRBJ2-6; 11 positions match TRBD1. The CDR3 contains 18 residues. V lost 0 bases, J lost 0 bases, and 4 bases stayed unmatched. Germline lookup yields CDR1 GTSNPN and CDR2 SVGIG (reference sequence). In DNA, the CDR3 is TGTGCCTGGAGTGTATGGACAGGGGGCCTCTCTGGGGCCAACGTCCTGACTTTC. It translates to CAWSVWTGGLSGANVLTF.

The chain links TRBV21-1 to TRBJ2-2; the D segment call TRBD1 is taken from the table without a DNA check. TRBV21-1 constitutes a pseudogene. CDR3 size: 14 residues. For the CDR3, the DNA is TGTGCCAGCACCGAAGGGGAGAACACCGGGGAGCTGTTTTTT. Protein product: CASTEGENTGELFF.

This clone has more than one count but fewer than ten. The V call is TRBV4-2, the J call TRBJ2-7; 15 positions agree with TRBD2. This CDR3 is 16 amino acids long. Losses at the gene ends were 3 bases for V and 4 bases for J; bases not matched to a gene: 4. From germline, CDR1 is LGHNA and CDR2 YNFKEQ. The CDR3 is CASSQGLAGGVYEQYF. CDR3 bases: TGTGCCAGCAGCCAGGGACTAGCGGGAGGAGTTTACGAGCAGTACTTC.

The chain carries TRBV10-2 and TRBJ2-7, with D possibly TRBD2 on 6 matching bases. Germline CDR1 WSHSY, CDR2 SAAADI. V was cut by 4 bases and J by 6 bases, with 13 bases left in between. This CDR3 is 13 amino acids long. In DNA, the CDR3 is TGCGCCAGCAGTGTGCGGGATCCTCCCGAGCAGTACTTC. Amino acid sequence: CASSVRDPPEQYF.

This clone was observed a few times. The rearrangement joins TRBV12-5 to TRBJ2-7; D is perhaps TRBD2 (5 bases). The CDR3 has 13 amino acids. Trimming pared 0 bases from V and 2 bases from J, leaving 5 bases between. Germline assignment: CDR1 LGHNT and CDR2 FRNRAP. The chain's CDR3 is CASGLVLAYEQYF. The DNA of the CDR3 is TGTGCTAGTGGTTTGGTACTAGCCTACGAGCAGTACTTC.

This sequence joins TRBV7-9 and TRBJ1-2; D is unclear. Germline CDR1 is SEHNR and CDR2 is FQNEAQ (reference sequence). The CDR3 is made up of 14 amino acids. V lost 1 base and J lost 4, with 10 bases in between. The CDR3 here is CASSLGTSLYGYTF. The CDR3 DNA reads TGTGCCAGCAGCTTAGGGACTTCCCTCTATGGCTACACCTTC.

The chain has TRBV11-2 and TRBJ2-3; possible D gene TRBD2, 6 bases. The CDR3 totals 12 residues. V was trimmed by 3 bases and J by 5 bases, leaving 6 bases between them. The V gene's germline CDR1 is SGHAT and CDR2 FQNNGV. This chain's CDR3 is CASSLGGDTQYF. CDR3 coding DNA: TGTGCCAGCAGCTTGGGGGGAGATACGCAGTATTTT.

The gene calls are TRBV29-1 and TRBJ2-1, with D maybe TRBD2 (6 bases). Trimming stripped 5 bases from V and 1 base from J, with 12 bases between. Germline values: CDR1 SQVTM, CDR2 ANQGSEA. CDR3 length: 14 amino acids. The CDR3: CSVSSGLSYNEQFF. The CDR3 coding sequence is TGCAGCGTTAGTAGCGGATTATCCTACAATGAGCAGTTCTTC.

The rearrangement uses TRBV10-1 and TRBJ2-5; D may be TRBD2 (7 bases). V dropped 7 bases and J dropped 6 bases, with 30 bases sitting between them. In germline, CDR1 is WNHNN, CDR2 SYGVQD (reference sequence). The length of the CDR3 is 18 residues. The chain's CDR3 is CASIGPRAGAMLRKTQYF. CDR3 DNA: TGCGCCAGCATTGGCCCCCGGGCGGGGGCCATGCTTCGCAAGACCCAGTACTTC.